The 30 T cell receptor beta chains below were found in one sample sequenced in a study of blood T cells in healthy people across ages. Through a sample-barcoded 5' primer and a J-beta primer mix, a second PCR was run for 7 to 11 cycles. MiXCR, run by TCRdb on the 5' RACE reads, gives a single entry per CDR3 protein. The sample gives 1.5 million to 2 million distinct CDR3 sequences, around half of which show up once; less than 2.5% is in the top ten. The sequencing sample was made of blood. The receptor source for this set is a woman between 40 and 55 years old in good health.

The J gene is TRBJ2-3, the V gene TRBV13; the D gene is possibly TRBD2 (6 bases). Germline assignment: CDR1 PRHDT and CDR2 FYEKMQ (reference sequence). The CDR3 has 14 amino acids. V was clipped by 3 bases and J by 7 bases, with 14 bases between them. For the CDR3, the DNA is TGTGCCAGCAGCTTGGGGGGTCCGGGCTATACGCAGTATTTT. Translation: CASSLGGPGYTQYF.

The chain links TRBV3-1 to TRBJ2-1, with TRBD2 as a possible D gene (5 bases). Germline lookup yields CDR1 LGHDT and CDR2 YNNKEL (reference sequence). V lost 0 bases, J lost 8 bases, and 8 bases lay in between. This CDR3 contains 13 residues. The CDR3 bases are TGTGCCAGCAGCCAAGATCGGCGGGATGAGCAGTTCTTC. Amino acid sequence: CASSQDRRDEQFF.

This clonotype was observed a handful of times. This rearrangement joins TRBV5-1 to TRBJ2-3; TRBD1 agrees at 8 bases. CDR1 SGHRS and CDR2 YFSETQ come from the germline V gene. Trimming removed 4 bases from V and 3 bases from J; junction bases left unmatched: 7. The CDR3 length is 15 residues. The CDR3 DNA sequence: TGCGCCAGCAGCGTACGGACAGGGACGACAGATACGCAGTATTTT. This encodes CASSVRTGTTDTQYF.

Only a few counts were recorded for this clonotype. The chain is built from TRBV7-2 and TRBJ2-5; D unclear. Trimming removed 1 base at V and 2 bases at J, with 11 bases between. The CDR3 loop spans 15 amino acids. The V gene's germline CDR1 is SGHTA and CDR2 FQGNSA. The DNA of the CDR3 is TGTGCCAGCAGCTTAGTTTTCAGGCCTCAAGAGACCCAGTACTTC. Protein product: CASSLVFRPQETQYF.

Comments on this clonotype: One junction end does not reproduce the germline sequence, and a read error may be involved. This sequence joins TRBV12-3 or TRBV12-4 and TRBJ2-1, with TRBD2 matching over 10 bases. The CDR3 loop spans 21 amino acids. Written as DNA, the CDR3 is TGTGCCAGCAGCCGTAGCTTCCCTCTAGCGGGGGCAAGGGTTCGTCTCAATGAGCGGTTCTTC. Translation: CASSRSFPLAGARVRLNERFF.

The chain recombines TRBV3-1 with TRBJ2-3; D is tentatively TRBD1 or TRBD2 (5 bases each). CDR1 and CDR2 (germline): LGHDT, YNNKEL (reference sequence). CDR3 length equals 14 residues. V dropped 3 bases and J dropped 2 bases, with 9 bases sitting between them. The CDR3, as DNA: TGTGCCAGCAGCCATACGGGGACCACAGATACGCAGTATTTT. This sequence encodes CASSHTGTTDTQYF.

The chain employs TRBV14 and TRBJ2-5; TRBD1 is a possible D gene (6 bases). Trimming removed 4 bases from V and 1 base from J, with 19 bases in between. CDR3 length equals 17 residues. In germline, CDR1 is SGHDN, CDR2 FVKESK. CDR3 coding DNA: TGTGCCAGCAGCCGAGGAAGGGGGTCAGCTTTCCAAGAGACCCAGTACTTC. It translates to CASSRGRGSAFQETQYF. The full variable domain, completed using reference TRBV14 and TRBJ2-5, is EAGVTQFPSHSVIEKGQTVTLRCDPISGHDNLYWYRRVMGKEIKFLLHFVKESKQDESGMPNNRFLAERTGGTYSTLKVQPAELEDSGVYFCASSRGRGSAFQETQYFGPGTRLLVL.

This clonotype occurred a few times. The rearrangement links TRBV29-1 to TRBJ1-1; D might be TRBD1 (6 bases). CDR1 is SQVTM, CDR2 ANQGSEA, per germline. The CDR3 is made up of 14 amino acids. V was cut by 3 bases and J by 1 base, with 12 bases left in between. CDR3 amino acids: CSVEGRTANTEAFF. In DNA form, the CDR3 reads TGCAGCGTTGAGGGGAGGACAGCGAACACTGAAGCTTTCTTT.

The chain carries TRBV5-1 and TRBJ2-1; D gene ambiguous. Trimming stripped 4 bases from V and 8 bases from J, with 13 bases between. The CDR3 contains 13 residues. Germline-derived CDR1 and CDR2 are SGHRS and YFSETQ. CDR3 sequence: CASSPRPGDEQFF. DNA for the CDR3: TGCGCCAGCAGCCCCCGCCCCGGAGATGAGCAGTTCTTC.

The rearrangement joins TRBV6-6 to TRBJ2-1; TRBD2 is a possible D gene (6 bases). Trimming cost V 6 bases and J 0 bases, with 12 bases left between them. The germline V gene has CDR1 MNHNY and CDR2 SVGAGI (reference sequence). The CDR3 runs 15 residues. The CDR3, as DNA: TGTGCCAGCAGGGCAAGCGGGTCCTCCTACAATGAGCAGTTCTTC. This encodes CASRASGSSYNEQFF.

This clonotype was counted only a few times. The rearrangement joins TRBV7-2 to TRBJ2-7; D is perhaps TRBD1 (8 bases). The DNA matches TRBJ2-5 better at its end, which makes the J call doubtful. The CDR3 totals 15 residues. Per the germline V gene, CDR1 is SGHTA and CDR2 is FQGNSA. The CDR3 loop reads CASSPTGDGRETQYF. The CDR3 region has the DNA TGTGCCAGCAGCCCGACAGGGGACGGGAGGGAGACCCAGTACTTC.

The sample holds a few counts of this clonotype. This rearrangement joins TRBV7-2 to TRBJ2-1; 9 nucleotides align to TRBD2. V lost 5 bases to trimming and J lost 5 bases; unmatched junction nucleotides: 13. CDR3 length: 17 amino acids. Germline V lookup: CDR1 SGHTA, CDR2 FQGNSA. CDR3 region: CASSVRGSGGPHNEQFF. CDR3 coding DNA: TGTGCCAGCAGCGTCCGAGGGAGCGGGGGGCCTCACAATGAGCAGTTCTTC.

As concerns this clonotype: A much larger clone differs from this one at a single base, so this may be a read error. The CDR3 bases are TGCGCCAGCAGCCAAGATAAGGCGGACAGTAGCTACGAGCAGTACTTC. It translates to CASSQDKADSSYEQYF. The gene calls are TRBV4-1 and TRBJ2-7; D may be TRBD1 (6 bases). From germline, CDR1 is MGHRA and CDR2 YSYEKL. Trimming took 0 bases from V and 3 from J, leaving 15 bases between them. This CDR3 comprises 16 residues.

In its sample, this clonotype was seen a few times. The chain joins TRBV9 to TRBJ1-2, with 7 positions matching TRBD1. The CDR3 runs 15 residues. The V and J ends lost 0 bases and 4 bases, in that order; junction bases with no gene match: 6. Germline V lookup: CDR1 SGDLS, CDR2 YYNGEE. The CDR3 loop reads CASSVGGGAGYGYTF. Here the CDR3 DNA reads TGTGCCAGCAGCGTAGGAGGGGGCGCAGGCTATGGCTACACCTTC.

The chain employs TRBV25-1 and TRBJ2-3; unclear D gene. The CDR3 consists of 12 residues. CDR1 and CDR2 from the germline V gene are MGHDK and SYGVNS. Trimming took 4 bases from V and 10 from J, leaving 12 bases between them. This CDR3 reads CASSGFTLAQYF. The DNA for the CDR3 is TGTGCCAGCAGTGGGTTTACCCTCGCGCAGTATTTT.

The chain links TRBV9 to TRBJ2-3; D remains unclear. The germline V and J ends were trimmed by 0 bases and 5 bases, with 10 bases remaining between them. CDR3 length equals 14 residues. Germline assignment: CDR1 SGDLS and CDR2 YYNGEE. In DNA form, the CDR3 reads TGTGCCAGCAGCGTAGCTACTTGGGGAGATACGCAGTATTTT. As protein: CASSVATWGDTQYF.

This clonotype has a handful of counts. This sequence joins TRBV4-2 and TRBJ2-1, with TRBD1 as a possible D gene (6 bases). The CDR3 runs 15 residues. Germline CDR1 LGHNA, CDR2 YNFKEQ. V lost 6 bases and J 9 bases, leaving 21 bases between the germline ends. The CDR3 loop reads CASSPPQQGRGEQFF. The CDR3 DNA follows: TGTGCCAGCAGTCCCCCTCAACAGGGTAGGGGTGAGCAGTTCTTC.

The chain couples TRBV3-1 to TRBJ2-7; D is uncertain. The CDR3 runs 13 residues. Germline assignment: CDR1 LGHDT and CDR2 YNNKEL (reference sequence). Trimming cost V 4 bases and J 6 bases, with 13 bases left between them. CDR3 bases: TGTGCCAGCAGCCGAACTGCAGGCGGCGAGCAGTACTTC. Residues: CASSRTAGGEQYF.

There are a few counts of this clonotype. V and J are TRBV12-3 or TRBV12-4 and TRBJ1-2; D unclear. The CDR3 loop spans 14 amino acids. Trimming removed 1 base from V and 4 bases from J, with 10 bases in between. CDR3 amino acids: CASSLDISSYGYTF. CDR3 bases: TGTGCCAGCAGTTTAGACATTTCTAGCTATGGCTACACCTTC.

This clonotype was counted only a few times. J is TRBJ2-2 and V is TRBV12-3 or TRBV12-4, with D perhaps assigned TRBD1 or TRBD2 (6 bases each). V was clipped by 8 bases and J by 7 bases, with 17 bases between them. This CDR3 is 14 amino acids long. CDR3: CASGGVGGHGELFF. The CDR3 coding sequence is TGTGCCAGCGGCGGGGTAGGGGGTCACGGGGAGCTGTTTTTT.

This clonotype was seen only a few times. The chain has TRBV4-1 and TRBJ1-2; D gene uncertain. CDR1 MGHRA and CDR2 YSYEKL come from the germline V gene. The V end lost 1 base, the J end lost 2 bases, and 8 bases lay between the germline ends. There are 14 residues in the CDR3. The CDR3 region is CASSQAHSNYGYTF. CDR3 sequence (DNA): TGCGCCAGCAGCCAAGCTCACAGCAACTATGGCTACACCTTC.

This clonotype appeared once. The V gene is TRBV6-2 or TRBV6-3, the J gene TRBJ2-3; possibly TRBD2 for D (5 bases). The V gene lost 6 bases and the J gene lost 7 bases, with 17 bases spanning the gap. The CDR3 loop spans 14 amino acids. CDR1 and CDR2 from the germline V gene are MNHEY and SVGEGT. Here the CDR3 reads CASSTTNPANTQYF. The CDR3 DNA sequence: TGTGCCAGCAGCACGACTAACCCCGCGAATACGCAGTATTTT.

Concerning this clonotype: The conserved phenylalanine or tryptophan normally closing the CDR3 is absent here, so this likely arose from a read error. This chain uses TRBV20-1 with TRBJ1-1; 11 positions agree with TRBD1. The CDR3 is 15 residues long. V lost 5 bases, J lost 4 bases, and 9 bases stayed unmatched. Germline CDR1 is DFQATT and CDR2 is SNEGSKA (reference sequence). Written as DNA, the CDR3 is TGCAGTGCTCAAAGGACAGGGGGCGAGGGCACTGAAGCTTTCTTA. Translated: CSAQRTGGEGTEAFL.

The rearrangement uses TRBV24-1 and TRBJ2-1; maybe TRBD2 (6 bases). The CDR3 spans 14 residues. V was cut by 0 bases and J by 8 bases, with 10 bases left in between. Germline V gene lookup returns CDR1 KGHDR and CDR2 SFDVKD. This CDR3 reads CATSDLGGEDEQFF. The CDR3 DNA follows: TGTGCCACCAGTGATTTGGGAGGGGAGGATGAGCAGTTCTTC.

The genes are TRBV18 and TRBJ2-7, with TRBD2 as a possible D gene (5 bases). The CDR3 has 14 amino acids. Trimming removed 2 bases from V and 3 bases from J, with 11 bases in between. CDR1 and CDR2 (germline): KGHSH, LQKENI. The CDR3 DNA reads TGTGCCAGCTCACCATCGGACGGGGACTACGAGCAGTACTTC. As protein: CASSPSDGDYEQYF. The variable domain in full, completed from reference TRBV18 and TRBJ2-7, reads NAGVMQNPRHLVRRRGQEARLRCSPMKGHSHVYWYRQLPEEGLKFMVYLQKENIIDESGMPKERFSAEFPKEGPSILRIQQVVRGDSAAYFCASSPSDGDYEQYFGPGTRLTVT.

In this sample, this clonotype turned up a few times. V usage is TRBV7-2 and J usage is TRBJ1-5; the match to TRBD1 covers 10 bases. This CDR3 spans 17 amino acids. With 5 bases clipped from V and 3 bases from J, the junction kept 10 bases outside the gene matches. In germline, CDR1 is SGHTA, CDR2 FQGNSA. CDR3 amino acids: CASSGGQGQGYNQPQHF. The DNA for the CDR3 is TGTGCCAGCAGCGGGGGACAGGGGCAGGGGTACAATCAGCCCCAGCATTTT.

The chain joins TRBV28 to TRBJ2-3; D not certain. Looked up from germline, CDR1 is MDHEN and CDR2 is SYDVKM. Deletions cut 6 bases from V and 0 bases from J, with 13 bases between. The CDR3 spans 15 residues. The chain's CDR3 is CASSPIQFSTDTQYF. CDR3 sequence (DNA): TGTGCCAGCAGCCCTATACAATTTAGCACAGATACGCAGTATTTT.

This clonotype was detected ten times or more. The chain carries TRBV12-3 or TRBV12-4 and TRBJ2-5, with unresolved D. V lost 4 bases, J lost 1 base, and 7 bases lay in between. CDR3 size: 13 residues. The CDR3 reads CASSYGFQETQYF. CDR3 in DNA: TGTGCCAGCAGTTATGGCTTCCAAGAGACCCAGTACTTC.

This clonotype was detected only once. The chain uses TRBV20-1 and TRBJ1-6, with TRBD1 as a possible D gene (5 bases). Trimming took off 1 base at V and 7 bases at J, with 20 bases between the two ends. Germline V gene lookup returns CDR1 DFQATT and CDR2 SNEGSKA (reference sequence). CDR3 length equals 17 residues. The CDR3 here is CSARVLTSGTGNSPLHF. CDR3 coding DNA: TGCAGTGCTAGAGTCCTAACTTCCGGGACGGGGAATTCACCCCTCCACTTT.

This rearrangement joins TRBV20-1 to TRBJ2-1; TRBD2 aligns across 8 bases. Per germline, CDR1 DFQATT and CDR2 SNEGSKA (reference sequence). Unmatched junction bases numbered 11, after V lost 0 bases and J lost 10 bases. CDR3 length: 15 amino acids. CDR3 DNA: TGCAGTGCTAGAGATTCCGAGCGGGGGACGGGGGAGCAGTTCTTC. Protein sequence: CSARDSERGTGEQFF.